This T cell receptor (beta chain) was found in a study of T cell responses to AZD1222 COVID-19 vaccine. Study-level results: Compared with day 0, the breadth and depth of the Spike-specific TCR repertoire rose significantly after two doses of AZD1222. Researchers report vaccine-associated CD4 TCRs spanning spike, with dominance at 160-218 and 743-854.

TCRdb's copy holds only in-frame clones and misses some; the assay was immunoSEQ multiplex PCR. The repertoire has more than 150,000 clones, roughly 94% of them found once; the top ten carry more than 1.5%. Notes on this clone: Its antigen is still unknown.

Material: peripheral blood, obtained 28 days after the second AZD1222 dose. The receptor was derived from an adult who received the AZD1222 COVID-19 vaccine.

CDR3 bases: TGTGCCAGCAGTTCTCGGGGCTACGAGCAGTACTTC. It encodes CASSSRGYEQYF. The rearrangement joins TRBV27 to TRBJ2-7; TRBD2 might be the D (5 bases). Germline V gene lookup returns CDR1 MNHEY and CDR2 SMNVEV (reference sequence). The CDR3 spans 12 residues. Trimming took off 4 bases at V and 3 bases at J, with 7 bases between the two ends.